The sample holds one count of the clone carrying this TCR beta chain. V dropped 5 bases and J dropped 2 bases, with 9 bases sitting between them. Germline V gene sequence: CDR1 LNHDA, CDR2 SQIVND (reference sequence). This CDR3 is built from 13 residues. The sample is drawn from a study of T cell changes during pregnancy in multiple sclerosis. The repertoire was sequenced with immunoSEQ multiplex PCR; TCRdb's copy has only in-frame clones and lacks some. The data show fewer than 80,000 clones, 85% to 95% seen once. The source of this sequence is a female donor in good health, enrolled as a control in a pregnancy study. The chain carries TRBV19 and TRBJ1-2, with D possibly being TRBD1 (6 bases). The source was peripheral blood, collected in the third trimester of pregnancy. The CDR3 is CASSSGQNYGYTF. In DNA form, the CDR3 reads TGTGCCAGTAGTTCAGGACAGAACTATGGCTACACCTTC.